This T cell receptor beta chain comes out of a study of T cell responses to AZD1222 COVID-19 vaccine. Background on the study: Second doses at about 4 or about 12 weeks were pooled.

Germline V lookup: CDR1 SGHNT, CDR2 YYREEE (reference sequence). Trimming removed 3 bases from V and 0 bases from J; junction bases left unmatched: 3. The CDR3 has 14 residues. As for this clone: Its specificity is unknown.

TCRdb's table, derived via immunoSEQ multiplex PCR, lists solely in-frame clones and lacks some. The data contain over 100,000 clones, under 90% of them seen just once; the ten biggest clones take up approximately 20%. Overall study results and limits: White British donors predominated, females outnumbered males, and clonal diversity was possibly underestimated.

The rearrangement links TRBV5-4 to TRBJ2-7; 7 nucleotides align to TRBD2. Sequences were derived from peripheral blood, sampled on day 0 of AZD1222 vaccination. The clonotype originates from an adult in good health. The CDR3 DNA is TGTGCCAGCAGCTCAAGCGGGGACTCCTACGAGCAGTACTTC. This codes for CASSSSGDSYEQYF.